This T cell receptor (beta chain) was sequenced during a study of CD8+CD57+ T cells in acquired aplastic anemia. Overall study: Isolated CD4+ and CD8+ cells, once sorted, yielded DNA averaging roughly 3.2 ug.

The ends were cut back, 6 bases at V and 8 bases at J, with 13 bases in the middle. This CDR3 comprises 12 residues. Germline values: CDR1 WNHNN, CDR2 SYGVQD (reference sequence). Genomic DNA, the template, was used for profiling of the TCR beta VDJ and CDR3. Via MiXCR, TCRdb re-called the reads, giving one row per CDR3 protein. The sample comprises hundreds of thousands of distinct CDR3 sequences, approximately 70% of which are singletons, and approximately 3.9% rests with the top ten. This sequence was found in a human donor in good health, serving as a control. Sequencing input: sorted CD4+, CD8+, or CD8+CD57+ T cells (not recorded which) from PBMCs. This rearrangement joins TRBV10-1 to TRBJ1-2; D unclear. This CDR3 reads CASSANQDGYTF. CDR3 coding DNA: TGCGCCAGCAGCGCAAATCAGGACGGCTACACCTTC.